One and the same sample provided the 27 T cell receptor beta chains below, sequenced in a study of tumor and adjacent non-tumor tissue in lung cancer. TCRbeta libraries were built with three rounds of nested PCR, modified from ARM-PCR. TCRdb reprocessed the multiplex PCR reads with MiXCR, giving one entry per CDR3 protein. The table shows 120,000 to 150,000 distinct CDR3 sequences, with approximately 70% occurring only once. No cell sorting was done before RNA was extracted from the tissue. The sample was lung tumor tissue. Receptor source: a man aged 60-69 years with small cell lung cancer.

In regard to this clonotype: A much larger clonotype is one base distant, so this may be a read error. The chain recombines TRBV29-1 with TRBJ2-1; D might be TRBD2 (6 bases). This CDR3 comprises 13 residues. Per germline, CDR1 SQVTM and CDR2 ANQGSEA. V was pared by 6 bases and J by 7 bases, with 16 bases between. CDR3 amino acids: CSVTSLGMNEQFF. CDR3 coding DNA: TGCAGCGTAACTAGCCTGGGTATGAATGAGCAGTTCTTC.

The CDR3 bases are TGTGCAAGCGGGCGGACAGATACGCAGTATTTT. It encodes CASGRTDTQYF. The chain couples TRBV11-3 to TRBJ2-3; the D gene is possibly TRBD2 (6 bases). Germline V gene lookup returns CDR1 SGHNT and CDR2 YENEEA. The CDR3 is 11 amino acids.

Remarks on this clonotype: The conserved phenylalanine or tryptophan normally closing the CDR3 is absent here, so this likely arose from a read error. The gene calls are TRBV20-1 and TRBJ2-5; D uncertain. Germline values: CDR1 DFQATT, CDR2 SNEGSKA (reference sequence). The CDR3 spans 15 residues. V was trimmed by 1 base and J by 1 base, leaving 13 bases between them. The CDR3 loop is CSARVLESSQETQYY. CDR3 bases: TGCAGTGCTAGAGTTTTGGAGTCCTCCCAAGAGACCCAGTACTAC.

Worth noting for this clonotype: Relative to the germline gene, one junction end is altered; a read error may explain this. This chain connects TRBV12-3 or TRBV12-4 to TRBJ2-1, with 7 bases fitting TRBD2. The CDR3 is 15 residues long. In DNA form, the CDR3 reads TGTGCCAGCAGCCGATGGGAGGGCCCGTCCAATGAGCGGTTCTTC. This encodes CASSRWEGPSNERFF.

This clonotype has only a few counts. Its ends do not fully match the called genes, so a read error is possible. V and J are TRBV11-3 and TRBJ2-1; the match to TRBD2 covers 8 bases. The CDR3 runs to 17 residues. The germline V gene has CDR1 SGHNT and CDR2 YENEEA. The CDR3 nucleotides read TGTGCCAGTAGCTCGGGACTAGTGGGAGGGTCCTACAATGAGCAGTTCTTC. Protein product: CASSSGLVGGSYNEQFF.

V gene TRBV12-3 or TRBV12-4 combines with J gene TRBJ2-4, with TRBD2 matching 8 bases. CDR3 length: 15 amino acids. The CDR3 bases are TGTCTCAGCAGTTTAGCGGGGTTAGCTAAAAACATTCAGTACTTC. It specifies CLSSLAGLAKNIQYF.

The J gene is TRBJ2-1, the V gene TRBV11-2; 9 bases agree with TRBD2. The CDR3 extends over 14 amino acids. Germline V gives CDR1 SGHAT, CDR2 FQNNGV. With V trimmed by 7 bases and J by 7 bases, 8 bases remained unmatched. CDR3 sequence: CASNTFLAGNEQFF. The CDR3 DNA is TGTGCCAGCAACACCTTTCTAGCGGGAAATGAGCAGTTCTTC.

This clonotype was observed once. This sequence joins TRBV5-6 and TRBJ2-1; D not certain. The CDR3 is made up of 17 amino acids. Germline values: CDR1 SGHDT, CDR2 YYEEEE. The ends were cut back, 3 bases at V and 0 bases at J, with 16 bases in the middle. CDR3 nucleotide sequence: TGTGCCAGCAGCTCACGCATACAGCTACACTCCTACAATGAGCAGTTCTTC. This gives the protein CASSSRIQLHSYNEQFF.

The chain uses TRBV20-1 and TRBJ2-5; D possibly corresponds to TRBD1 (5 bases). Germline CDR1 reads DFQATT; CDR2 reads SNEGSKA (reference sequence). CDR3 length: 15 amino acids. The ends were cut back, 3 bases at V and 1 base at J, with 15 bases in the middle. The CDR3 DNA reads TGCAGTGCTAGTCACTGTCGACAGTTCCAAGAGACCCAGTACTTC. This gives the protein CSASHCRQFQETQYF.

The J gene is TRBJ2-5, the V gene TRBV11-3; TRBD2 matches 8 bases. CDR1 is SGHNT, CDR2 YENEEA, per germline. V dropped 4 bases and J dropped 4; count of bases not matched to a gene: 14. The CDR3 runs 17 residues. As DNA, the CDR3 is TGTGCCAGCAGCTGGGGACTAGTGGGAGTTGGACCAGAGACCCAGTACTTC. Translated, it gives CASSWGLVGVGPETQYF. Complete variable domain (other parts from reference TRBV11-3 and TRBJ2-5): EAGVVQSPRYKIIEKKQPVAFWCNPISGHNTLYWYLQNLGQGPELLIRYENEEAVDDSQLPKDRFSAERLKGVDSTLKIQPAELGDSAVYLCASSWGLVGVGPETQYFGPGTRLLVL.

The CDR3 loop is CVSSPKGLTGLRSSYEQYF. Here the CDR3 DNA reads TGCGTCAGTAGCCCAAAGGGACTAACAGGATTGAGGAGCTCCTACGAGCAGTACTTC. This chain joins TRBV4-1 and TRBJ2-7, with 7 positions matching TRBD2. CDR3 length: 19 amino acids. Germline CDR1 and CDR2: MGHRA and YSYEKL.

As concerns this clonotype: The conserved closing phenylalanine or tryptophan is absent in this CDR3, likely reflecting a read error. J is TRBJ2-5 and V is TRBV20-1; 8 nucleotides align to TRBD2. CDR1 is DFQATT and CDR2 is SNEGSKA in the germline V gene (reference sequence). This CDR3 contains 13 residues. The CDR3 loop is CSASTSGGETQYL. Written as DNA, the CDR3 is TGCAGTGCTAGTACTAGCGGTGGGGAGACTCAGTACCTC.

The gene calls are TRBV4-1 and TRBJ2-6; D gene uncertain. The CDR3 is 18 residues long. CDR1 is MGHRA, CDR2 YSYEKL, per germline. Trimming removed 5 bases at V and 4 bases at J, with 21 bases between. Here the CDR3 reads CASSYRLRASTGANVLTF. CDR3 bases: TGCGCCAGCAGCTACCGCTTAAGGGCCAGTACCGGGGCCAACGTCCTGACTTTC.

A remark on this clonotype: The conserved phenylalanine or tryptophan normally closing the CDR3 is absent here, so this likely arose from a read error. The rearrangement joins TRBV11-2 to TRBJ2-1; tentative D call: TRBD2 (5 bases). The CDR3 consists of 15 residues. Germline V gene lookup returns CDR1 SGHAT and CDR2 FQNNGV. In nucleotides, the CDR3 is TGTGCCAGCGGTTCAGCGGTTAGCTCCCACAATGAGCAGTTCATC. Amino acid sequence: CASGSAVSSHNEQFI.

For this clonotype: No conserved phenylalanine or tryptophan is present at the end of the CDR3, so a read error is the likely explanation. The chain links TRBV10-2 to TRBJ1-6, with no clear D. Germline CDR1 WSHSY, CDR2 SAAADI. The CDR3 length is 14 residues. The CDR3 sequence is CASSESRTGSPLHL. Written as DNA, the CDR3 is TGCGCCAGTAGTGAGTCGAGGACGGGTTCACCCCTCCACCTT.

The table lists this clonotype with a few counts. The genes are TRBV20-1 and TRBJ2-1; 8 bases fit TRBD2. The CDR3 sequence is 13 residues long. Trimming removed 7 bases from V and 5 bases from J; junction bases left unmatched: 7. CDR1 DFQATT and CDR2 SNEGSKA come from the germline V gene (reference sequence). As DNA, the CDR3 is TGCAGTGTCGTTAGCGGGGCTGACAATGAGCAGTTCTTC. Translation gives CSVVSGADNEQFF.

Remarks on this clonotype: The junction does not match germline at one end; this may be a read error. The rearrangement joins TRBV20-1 to TRBJ2-2; a weak D match, TRBD2 (5 bases). The CDR3 runs 16 residues. Looked up from germline, CDR1 is DFQATT and CDR2 is SNEGSKA (reference sequence). As DNA, the CDR3 is TGCAGTACTAGATATGGGCAGAAGCCGAACACCGGGGAGCTGTTTTTT. This sequence encodes CSTRYGQKPNTGELFF.

This clonotype was detected ten times or more. The chain links TRBV29-1 to TRBJ2-2; 11 bases are shared with TRBD2. Per germline, CDR1 SQVTM and CDR2 ANQGSEA. The CDR3 contains 14 residues. In DNA form, the CDR3 reads TGCAGTGCCTATAGCGGGAGGGCCACCGGGGAGCTGTTTTTT. Amino acids: CSAYSGRATGELFF.

This clonotype was seen at least ten times. The rearrangement uses TRBV6-6 and TRBJ2-5; D is possibly TRBD2 (5 bases). This CDR3 is built from 14 residues. V was clipped by 6 bases and J by 3 bases, with 14 bases between them. Germline V CDR1 and CDR2: MNHNY, SVGAGI (reference sequence). The CDR3 DNA reads TGTGCCAGCAGCCAGGAACTAGGGAAAGAGACCCAGTACTTC. Protein product: CASSQELGKETQYF.

As regards this clonotype: A much more abundant neighbour one base away suggests this may be a read error. This chain links TRBV20-1 with TRBJ2-3; 8 nucleotides match TRBD2. Germline V CDR1 and CDR2: DFQATT, SNEGSKA (reference sequence). CDR3 length equals 13 residues. CDR3 region: CNATPAGADTQYF. The CDR3 DNA sequence: TGCAATGCTACCCCAGCGGGGGCAGATACGCAGTATTTT.

With regard to this clonotype: An end of the junction differs from the germline gene, which may be a read error. The CDR3 coding sequence is TGTGCCTGCCAGGTTTGGGGGAACACTGAAGATTTCTTT. Translating it yields CACQVWGNTEDFF. The chain joins TRBV6-1 to TRBJ1-1, with D maybe TRBD1 (5 bases). Looked up from germline, CDR1 is MNHNS and CDR2 is SASEGT. The CDR3 has 13 residues.

This clonotype appeared a few times. The V gene is TRBV5-6, the J gene TRBJ2-7; maybe TRBD1 (6 bases). Germline CDR1 SGHDT, CDR2 YYEEEE. This CDR3 is 14 amino acids long. Between the trimmed V and J ends, which lost 4 bases and 0 bases, there was a span of 11 bases. Written as DNA, the CDR3 is TGTGCCAGCAGCATGAGACAGGCCTCCTACGAGCAGTACTTC. Amino acids: CASSMRQASYEQYF.

Details on this clonotype: A much more abundant neighbour one base away suggests this may be a read error. The chain links TRBV29-1 to TRBJ1-2; 7 nucleotides agree with TRBD1. Germline V CDR1 and CDR2: SQVTM, ANQGSEA. Trimming removed 8 bases from V and 9 bases from J; junction bases left unmatched: 18. The CDR3 covers 14 residues. CDR3 sequence reads: CSIWTGGGYDSYTF. For the CDR3, the DNA is TGCAGCATTTGGACAGGTGGCGGGTACGATAGCTACACCTTC.

As for this clonotype: Since no conserved phenylalanine or tryptophan closes the CDR3, a read error is the likely cause. CDR3 coding DNA: TGCGCCACCAGCGTGGCGGAGAGCTCCTACGAGCAGTACTCC. Its protein product is CATSVAESSYEQYS. The chain has TRBV4-1 and TRBJ2-7; D ambiguous. The CDR3 totals 14 residues. Looked up from germline, CDR1 is MGHRA and CDR2 is YSYEKL.

The genes are TRBV13 and TRBJ2-2; D may match TRBD1 or TRBD2 (5 bases each). CDR3 length: 15 residues. Germline CDR1 PRHDT, CDR2 FYEKMQ (reference sequence). Between the trimmed V and J ends, which lost 4 bases and 5 bases, there was a span of 14 bases. The DNA for the CDR3 is TGTGCCAGCAGCTGGGGGAAGGGGACGACCGGGGAGCTGTTTTTT. As protein: CASSWGKGTTGELFF.

CDR3 loop: CASSDFHNEQFF. For the CDR3, the DNA is TGTGCCAGCAGTGACTTTCACAATGAGCAGTTCTTC. The chain is built from TRBV2 and TRBJ2-1; no reliable D call. The CDR3 extends over 12 amino acids. Deletions cut 3 bases from V and 5 bases from J, with 5 bases between. Per the germline V gene, CDR1 is SNHLY and CDR2 is FYNNEI.

This clonotype was observed a handful of times. A read error may produce the germline difference seen at one junction end. The V and J genes are TRBV29-1 and TRBJ2-2; 9 nucleotides agree with TRBD1. Per germline, CDR1 SQVTM and CDR2 ANQGSEA. The CDR3 has 16 residues. The CDR3 reads CGVAGTGKSNTGELFF. The CDR3, as DNA: TGCGGCGTCGCCGGGACAGGGAAATCGAACACCGGGGAGCTGTTTTTT.